The 21 T cell receptor beta chains presented below share a single source sample, sequenced in a study of blood T cell repertoires in COVID-19. Sequenced by immunoSEQ multiplex PCR; TCRdb stores in-frame clones only, minus some. The data contain around 150,000 clones, 87% of them singletons. Source material: peripheral blood. The receptors derive from a woman aged 65 to 85 with COVID-19, enrolled during active disease.

The rearrangement joins TRBV3-1 (or the pseudogene TRBV3-2) to TRBJ2-5; 10 bases match TRBD2. Trimming cost V 1 base and J 4 bases; bases outside gene matches: 15. Germline assignment: CDR1 LGHDT and CDR2 YNNKEL (reference sequence). This CDR3 has 19 residues. CDR3 in DNA: TGTGCCAGCAGCCAAGGCCTTGGTAGCGGGGGGCACCTAGGAGAGACCCAGTACTTC. Amino acids: CASSQGLGSGGHLGETQYF.

The rearrangement links TRBV5-1 to TRBJ1-2; the match to TRBD1 covers 9 bases. The CDR3 is 13 amino acids. V lost 6 bases to trimming and J lost 6 bases; unmatched junction nucleotides: 6. The germline V gene has CDR1 SGHRS and CDR2 YFSETQ. CDR3 loop: CASTNRGRDGYTF. The CDR3 nucleotides read TGCGCCAGCACGAACAGGGGGCGAGATGGCTACACCTTC.

The sample holds one count of this clone. This chain links TRBV6-5 with TRBJ2-7; TRBD2 matches at 8 bases. V lost 6 bases and J lost 4; bases outside the gene matches: 11. CDR1 is MNHEY, CDR2 SVGAGI, per germline. The CDR3 length is 15 residues. The CDR3 is CASSPTGGTLYEQYF. The CDR3, as DNA: TGTGCCAGCAGCCCCACGGGGGGGACCTTATACGAGCAGTACTTC.

This clone was observed a few times. V usage is TRBV21-1 and J usage is TRBJ1-5; no DNA check was done on the table's D call, TRBD1. TRBV21-1 is marked as a pseudogene. This CDR3 has 14 amino acids. CDR3 sequence: CASKMGPSNQPQHF. The DNA for the CDR3 is TGTGCCAGCAAAATGGGGCCAAGCAATCAGCCCCAGCATTTT.

The V gene is TRBV6-1, the J gene TRBJ1-1, with a tentative D call TRBD1 (6 bases). CDR1 and CDR2 from the germline V gene are MNHNS and SASEGT. The CDR3 covers 15 residues. V lost 3 bases to trimming and J lost 3 bases, with 14 bases between them. CDR3 in amino acids: CASSDAGVGDTEAFF. The CDR3 bases are TGTGCCAGCAGTGACGCAGGGGTGGGGGACACTGAAGCTTTCTTT.

This chain joins TRBV6-5 and TRBJ1-4; D call uncertain. Deletions cut 3 bases from V and 10 bases from J, with 15 bases between. Germline V gives CDR1 MNHEY, CDR2 SVGAGI. This CDR3 contains 14 residues. The CDR3 loop is CASSYSSQAVKLFF. CDR3 coding DNA: TGTGCCAGCAGTTATAGTTCGCAGGCCGTAAAACTGTTTTTT.

In this sample, this clone turned up once. The chain joins TRBV18 to TRBJ2-5; TRBD1 matches at 9 bases. CDR1 is KGHSH, CDR2 LQKENI, per germline. The CDR3 length is 15 residues. With 0 bases clipped from V and 4 bases from J, the junction kept 3 bases outside the gene matches. CDR3 sequence (DNA): TGTGCCAGCTCACCACCCGGGACAGGGAGAGAGACCCAGTACTTC. This codes for CASSPPGTGRETQYF.

The V and J genes are TRBV18 and TRBJ1-3; D is unresolved. The ends were cut back, 2 bases at V and 6 bases at J, with 14 bases in the middle. This CDR3 spans 15 amino acids. Germline V gene lookup returns CDR1 KGHSH and CDR2 LQKENI. DNA for the CDR3: TGTGCCAGCTCACCAGTCGGGGATAGAGCAAACACCATATATTTT. This codes for CASSPVGDRANTIYF.

The chain has TRBV3-1 (or the pseudogene TRBV3-2) and TRBJ2-1; 8 bases line up with TRBD2. There are 14 residues in the CDR3. After removal of 2 bases from V and 6 bases from J, the junction contained 3 bases not matched to a gene. Germline CDR1 is LGHDT and CDR2 is YNNKEL (reference sequence). DNA of the CDR3: TGTGCCAGCAGCCAAAGCGGGGGTTTCAATGAGCAGTTCTTC. Translation gives CASSQSGGFNEQFF.

A few counts support this clone. The V and J genes are TRBV7-2 and TRBJ1-4; 8 positions agree with TRBD1. This CDR3 region has 15 residues. The J segment lost 8 bases and the V segment lost 3 bases, leaving 8 bases of the junction unmatched. Germline CDR1 reads SGHTA; CDR2 reads FQGNSA. DNA for the CDR3: TGTGCCAGCAGCTTGACAGGGGACCGACGGGAAAAACTGTTTTTT. Protein: CASSLTGDRREKLFF.

This chain joins TRBV5-1 and TRBJ2-2; 11 nucleotides agree with TRBD1. CDR1 is SGHRS and CDR2 is YFSETQ in the germline V gene. Unmatched junction bases numbered 4, after V lost 6 bases and J lost 3 bases. This CDR3 contains 15 residues. This CDR3 reads CASTRTGGDTGELFF. The CDR3 DNA reads TGCGCCAGCACCAGGACAGGGGGCGACACCGGGGAGCTGTTTTTT.

This chain uses TRBV7-9 with TRBJ2-7; 8 nucleotides line up with TRBD1. The CDR3 contains 15 residues. In germline, CDR1 is SEHNR, CDR2 FQNEAQ (reference sequence). After removal of 5 bases from V and 3 bases from J, the junction contained 9 bases not matched to a gene. CDR3 region: CASSTPGQVYYEQYF. The CDR3 region has the DNA TGTGCCAGCAGCACACCGGGACAGGTTTACTACGAGCAGTACTTC.

V and J are TRBV2 and TRBJ1-2; the D gene is possibly TRBD1 (5 bases). Per the germline V gene, CDR1 is SNHLY and CDR2 is FYNNEI. V was pared by 6 bases and J by 8 bases, with 16 bases between. This CDR3 contains 13 residues. CDR3 in DNA: TGTGCCAGCAGCCAACCCTCAGGGTTGGGCTACACCTTC. Its translation: CASSQPSGLGYTF.

The V and J genes are TRBV24-1 and TRBJ2-3; D is uncertain. With 4 bases removed from V and 8 bases from J, the gap between germline ends came to 21 bases. The CDR3 length is 16 residues. CDR1 and CDR2 from the germline V gene are KGHDR and SFDVKD. The CDR3 spells CATSDSPVLRFGTQYF. In DNA form, the CDR3 reads TGTGCCACCAGTGACTCACCCGTGCTGAGATTCGGTACGCAGTATTTT.

The chain uses TRBV19 and TRBJ2-3; the match to TRBD2 covers 11 bases. Germline V gives CDR1 LNHDA, CDR2 SQIVND (reference sequence). There are 17 residues in the CDR3. J gave up 2 bases and V 0 bases, and 4 bases lay outside the gene matches. The CDR3 reads CASSIEATSGVTDTQYF. In DNA, the CDR3 is TGTGCCAGTAGTATAGAAGCGACTAGCGGGGTCACAGATACGCAGTATTTT.

The rearrangement joins TRBV12-3 or TRBV12-4 to TRBJ2-1; 9 nucleotides agree with TRBD1. This CDR3 is 13 amino acids long. V lost 6 bases and J lost 8; bases outside the gene matches: 5. DNA of the CDR3: TGTGCCAGCAGCCGGGACAGGGTCTATGAGCAGTTCTTC. It is translated as CASSRDRVYEQFF.

The CDR3 reads CASSEGGRWDEQYF. The CDR3 DNA sequence: TGTGCCAGCAGTGAGGGGGGACGATGGGACGAGCAGTACTTC. This rearrangement joins TRBV6-1 to TRBJ2-7, with a tentative D call TRBD2 (6 bases). Germline V CDR1 and CDR2: MNHNS, SASEGT. This CDR3 spans 14 amino acids. Trimming cost V 3 bases and J 5 bases, with 14 bases left between them.

The gene calls are TRBV7-2 and TRBJ1-2, with D maybe TRBD1 (5 bases). Trimming left V 5 bases short and J 6 bases short, with 19 bases between. The CDR3 totals 15 residues. Germline values: CDR1 SGHTA, CDR2 FQGNSA. Here the CDR3 reads CASSPLGMGGNGYTF. The CDR3 nucleotides read TGTGCCAGCAGCCCCTTAGGTATGGGGGGAAATGGCTACACCTTC.

CDR3 bases: TGTGCCATCAGTGAGTCGATGGGACAGGGGTCTGGCTACACCTTC. Its translation is CAISESMGQGSGYTF. V is TRBV10-3 and J is TRBJ1-2; the match to TRBD1 covers 10 bases. The germline CDR1 and CDR2 sequences are ENHRY and SYGVKD. The CDR3 is 15 residues long. Losses at the gene ends were 0 bases for V and 7 bases for J; bases not matched to a gene: 5.

The chain joins TRBV2 to TRBJ2-1; D unresolved. The CDR3 is made up of 11 amino acids. Germline V lookup: CDR1 SNHLY, CDR2 FYNNEI. Trimming removed 10 bases at V and 5 bases at J, with 9 bases between. In DNA, the CDR3 is TGTGCCACAGGAAACCACAATGAGCAGTTCTTC. Amino acid sequence: CATGNHNEQFF.

The V call is TRBV19, the J call TRBJ1-2; possibly TRBD1 for D (6 bases). The V gene lost 7 bases and the J gene lost 2 bases, with 14 bases spanning the gap. CDR1 and CDR2 (germline): LNHDA, SQIVND (reference sequence). This CDR3 has 14 amino acids. CDR3 loop: CASTLPDSNYGYTF. The CDR3 nucleotides read TGTGCCAGTACCCTACCGGACAGCAACTATGGCTACACCTTC. The variable domain in full, completed from reference TRBV19 and TRBJ1-2, reads DGGITQSPKYLFRKEGQNVTLSCEQNLNHDAMYWYRQDPGQGLRLIYYSQIVNDFQKGDIAEGYSVSREKKESFPLTVTSAQKNPTAFYLCASTLPDSNYGYTFGSGTRLTVV.